The 23 T cell receptor beta chains below all came from one sample that was sequenced in a study of T cells after posttransplantation cyclophosphamide. Clones were sequenced by immunoSEQ multiplex PCR, and TCRdb holds only the in-frame ones, with some missing. The sample includes more than 35,000 clones, none of them occurring once. Sequencing was done on a sample of PBMCs. The origin of the receptors is a man in his forties or fifties in good health, CMV-negative, and a related stem cell transplant donor.

In its sample, this clone was seen many times. V and J are TRBV6-1 and TRBJ2-1, with TRBD2 matching over 7 bases. The V gene's germline CDR1 is MNHNS and CDR2 SASEGT. Trimming at V came to 4 bases and at J to 10 bases, leaving 13 bases not matched to a gene. This CDR3 contains 15 residues. CDR3 sequence (DNA): TGTGCCAGCAGTGGGGGAGCGGGGACCTTTTGGGAGCAGTTCTTC. This translates into CASSGGAGTFWEQFF.

The chain uses TRBV11-3 and TRBJ2-4; TRBD1 matches at 10 bases. The CDR3 is 14 residues long. Germline loops: CDR1 SGHNT, CDR2 YENEEA. The trim removed 3 bases at V and 8 bases at J, leaving 4 bases unmatched. In DNA form, the CDR3 reads TGTGCCAGCAGCTTGACAGGGGGCTCTGACATTCAGTACTTC. Protein: CASSLTGGSDIQYF.

V usage is TRBV19 and J usage is TRBJ2-5, with D hard to call. The J call is in doubt because the DNA end fits TRBJ2-7 better. CDR3 size: 12 residues. Looked up from germline, CDR1 is LNHDA and CDR2 is SQIVND (reference sequence). CDR3 sequence: CASSRVSYEQYF. The CDR3 region has the DNA TGTGCCAGTAGTCGGGTCTCCTACGAGCAGTACTTC.

In its sample, this clone was seen many times. The rearrangement joins TRBV7-9 to TRBJ2-5, with 7 bases identical to TRBD1. Germline values: CDR1 SEHNR, CDR2 FQNEAQ (reference sequence). Losses at the gene ends were 5 bases for V and 2 bases for J; bases not matched to a gene: 8. CDR3 size: 15 residues. CDR3 region: CASSARTGDQETQYF. CDR3 nucleotides: TGTGCCAGCAGCGCACGGACAGGAGATCAAGAGACCCAGTACTTC.

This clone was detected many times. The chain employs TRBV7-9 and TRBJ2-2, with D unclear. The CDR3 consists of 15 residues. Trimming removed 6 bases from V and 8 bases from J, with 19 bases in between. Germline assignment: CDR1 SEHNR and CDR2 FQNEAQ (reference sequence). The CDR3 DNA follows: TGTGCCAGCAGTTCACAAAAAAAATTGATAGGGGAGCTGTTTTTT. Protein product: CASSSQKKLIGELFF. The full variable domain, its missing parts supplied by reference TRBV7-9 and TRBJ2-2, is DTGVSQNPRHKITKRGQNVTFRCDPISEHNRLYWYRQTLGQGPEFLTYFQNEAQLEKSRLLSDRFSAERPKGSFSTLEIQRTEQGDSAMYLCASSSQKKLIGELFFGEGSRLTVL.

There are many counts of this clone. V usage is TRBV19 and J usage is TRBJ1-5, with D unclear. Trimming removed 3 bases from V and 0 bases from J, with 15 bases in between. This CDR3 comprises 17 residues. In germline, CDR1 is LNHDA, CDR2 SQIVND (reference sequence). CDR3 nucleotides: TGTGCCAGTAGTATTGTGAGAACAGCAAGTAGCAATCAGCCCCAGCATTTT. It translates to CASSIVRTASSNQPQHF.

There are a few counts of this clone. This may arise from a read error, as a much more abundant clone is one base away. The chain uses TRBV19 and TRBJ1-1, with 10 bases that match TRBD1. The V gene's germline CDR1 is LNHDA and CDR2 SQIVND (reference sequence). After removal of 6 bases from V and 7 bases from J, the junction contained 8 bases not matched to a gene. The CDR3 is 14 residues long. CDR3 residues: CASSLRQGAGEAFF. The CDR3 region has the DNA TGTGCCAGTAGCCTTCGACAGGGGGCGGGTGAAGCTTTCTTT. Full variable domain (missing parts from reference TRBV19 and TRBJ1-1): DGGITQSPKYLFRKEGQNVTLSCEQNLNHDAMYWYRQDPGQGLRLIYYSQIVNDFQKGDIAEGYSVSREKKESFPLTVTSAQKNPTAFYLCASSLRQGAGEAFFGQGTRLTVV.

Here the CDR3 DNA reads TGTGCCAGCAGCTTGGGACAACCATCGGCGAACTATGGCTACACCTTC. As protein: CASSLGQPSANYGYTF. This chain connects TRBV7-2 to TRBJ1-2, with TRBD1 as a possible D gene (6 bases). V was shortened by 3 bases and J by 2 bases, with 16 bases between the two germline ends. Germline values: CDR1 SGHTA, CDR2 FQGNSA. This CDR3 has 16 amino acids. Full variable domain (missing parts from reference TRBV7-2 and TRBJ1-2): GAGVSQSPSNKVTEKGKDVELRCDPISGHTALYWYRQSLGQGLEFLIYFQGNSAPDKSGLPSDRFSAERTGGSVSTLTIQRTQQEDSAVYLCASSLGQPSANYGYTFGSGTRLTVV.

In its sample, this clone was seen many times. The rearrangement uses TRBV18 and TRBJ1-5, with TRBD1 matching 11 bases. Germline-derived CDR1 and CDR2 are KGHSH and LQKENI. V dropped 2 bases and J dropped 7; count of bases not matched to a gene: 4. The CDR3 is 15 amino acids. Written as DNA, the CDR3 is TGTGCCAGCTCACCAGGGACAGGGGGGGCACAGCCCCAGCATTTT. Amino acids: CASSPGTGGAQPQHF.

This clone was picked up a small number of times. The chain links TRBV9 to TRBJ2-1, with TRBD1 as a possible D gene (6 bases). V shed 3 bases and J shed 1 base, with 17 bases lying between them. Germline-derived CDR1 and CDR2 are SGDLS and YYNGEE. The CDR3 covers 17 residues. The DNA for the CDR3 is TGTGCCAGCAGCGCTTCAGGGGTTCGCATTTCCTACAATGAGCAGTTCTTC. Protein sequence: CASSASGVRISYNEQFF.

At least ten counts were recorded for this clone. The gene calls are TRBV27 and TRBJ1-2; a possible D gene is TRBD1 (5 bases). The CDR3 covers 13 residues. The germline V gene encodes CDR1 MNHEY and CDR2 SMNVEV (reference sequence). The germline V and J ends were trimmed by 8 bases and 6 bases, with 16 bases remaining between them. CDR3 nucleotide sequence: TGTGCCAGCGGGTCAGGGACTCGGGATGGCTACACCTTC. It encodes CASGSGTRDGYTF.

This clone was counted many times. Other DNA variants within this sample encode the same CDR3. This chain connects TRBV7-2 to TRBJ2-5; D remains unclear. The CDR3 sequence is 13 residues long. Trimming took off 0 bases at V and 3 bases at J, with 5 bases between the two ends. Germline V gene lookup returns CDR1 SGHTA and CDR2 FQGNSA. CDR3 protein: CASSLASEETQYF. CDR3 sequence (DNA): TGTGCCAGCAGCTTAGCCTCGGAAGAGACCCAGTACTTC.

Many counts were recorded for this clone. This rearrangement joins TRBV6-5 to TRBJ1-4, with 7 nucleotides matching TRBD1. V lost 5 bases and J lost 8; bases outside the gene matches: 11. This CDR3 has 15 amino acids. The germline V gene has CDR1 MNHEY and CDR2 SVGAGI. The CDR3: CASSRAGTAREKLFF. The CDR3 bases are TGTGCCAGCAGTAGGGCCGGGACAGCGAGGGAAAAACTGTTTTTT.

This clone was recorded a few times. The gene calls are TRBV5-1 and TRBJ2-5; 7 nucleotides agree with TRBD1. The V and J ends lost 3 bases and 3 bases, in that order; junction bases with no gene match: 8. CDR3 length: 15 amino acids. Germline CDR1 and CDR2: SGHRS and YFSETQ. DNA for the CDR3: TGCGCCAGCAGCTGGGAGACAGGGACGGAAGAGACCCAGTACTTC. This encodes CASSWETGTEETQYF.

The chain links TRBV9 to TRBJ2-5; 14 bases agree with TRBD2. Near its end, the DNA agrees better with TRBJ2-7, so the J call may be wrong. CDR1 SGDLS and CDR2 YYNGEE come from the germline V gene. The CDR3 spans 18 residues. CDR3 nucleotide sequence: TGTGCCAGCAGCAAATCGACTAGCGGGGGGGGCCTTACCTACGAGCAGTACTTC. Translating gives CASSKSTSGGGLTYEQYF.

In its sample, this clone was seen many times. This chain uses TRBV30 with TRBJ1-5; D possibly corresponds to TRBD1 (6 bases). There are 16 residues in the CDR3. Germline V lookup: CDR1 GTSNPN, CDR2 SVGIG (reference sequence). Between the trimmed V and J ends, which lost 0 bases and 5 bases, there was a span of 17 bases. The CDR3 coding sequence is TGTGCCTGGAGTGTACCCACACAGGGTCCTTATCAGCCCCAGCATTTT. This gives the protein CAWSVPTQGPYQPQHF.

In its sample, this clone was seen many times. V and J are TRBV5-6 and TRBJ2-6; D uncertain. CDR3 length equals 14 residues. The germline gives CDR1 SGHDT, CDR2 YYEEEE. The V end was cut by 1 base, the J end by 0 bases, with 2 bases between. The CDR3 loop reads CASSLRSGANVLTF. In nucleotides, the CDR3 is TGTGCCAGCAGCTTGCGCTCTGGGGCCAACGTCCTGACTTTC.

This clone was observed at least ten times. V gene TRBV5-1 combines with J gene TRBJ2-7, with D possibly being TRBD2 (5 bases). This CDR3 spans 13 amino acids. The germline V gene encodes CDR1 SGHRS and CDR2 YFSETQ. Between the trimmed V and J ends, which lost 4 bases and 6 bases, there was a span of 14 bases. CDR3 coding DNA: TGCGCCAGCAGCCCCACGGGATCGGCCGAGCAGTACTTC. Its translation: CASSPTGSAEQYF. The full variable domain, with the rest looked up from reference TRBV5-1 and TRBJ2-7, is KAGVTQTPRYLIKTRGQQVTLSCSPISGHRSVSWYQQTPGQGLQFLFEYFSETQRNKGNFPGRFSGRQFSNSRSEMNVSTLELGDSALYLCASSPTGSAEQYFGPGTRLTVT.

This clone has at least ten counts. V gene TRBV7-9 combines with J gene TRBJ1-2, with TRBD1 matching over 7 bases. Germline CDR1 SEHNR, CDR2 FQNEAQ (reference sequence). The CDR3 extends over 14 amino acids. V gave up 1 base and J gave up 4 bases; unmatched junction bases: 3. CDR3 DNA sequence: TGTGCCAGCAGCTTAGGACAGGGCCTCTATGGCTACACCTTC. Protein: CASSLGQGLYGYTF.

This clone was counted many times. CDR3 bases: TGTGCCAGCTCACCGACTAGTTCCGGGGAGCTGTTTTTT. This gives the protein CASSPTSSGELFF. The rearrangement joins TRBV18 to TRBJ2-2, with D maybe TRBD2 (6 bases). This CDR3 has 13 amino acids. V was pared by 3 bases and J by 6 bases, with 8 bases between. CDR1 is KGHSH, CDR2 LQKENI, per germline.

This clone was counted at least ten times. This chain connects TRBV4-1 to TRBJ1-5; 7 nucleotides align to TRBD1. The V gene's germline CDR1 is MGHRA and CDR2 YSYEKL. V was clipped by 0 bases and J by 5 bases; unmatched bases: 4. The CDR3 is 15 amino acids. The CDR3 DNA sequence: TGCGCCAGCAGCCAAGAAACAACAGGGGATCAGCCCCAGCATTTT. Amino acids: CASSQETTGDQPQHF.

This clone was observed at least ten times. The V and J genes are TRBV2 and TRBJ2-3; D possibly corresponds to TRBD2 (5 bases). Trimming pared 6 bases from V and 9 bases from J, leaving 25 bases between. CDR1 SNHLY and CDR2 FYNNEI come from the germline V gene. The CDR3 runs 16 residues. CDR3 region: CASSGYPKSSGKTQYF. The CDR3, as DNA: TGTGCCAGCAGCGGATACCCCAAGAGCAGCGGAAAGACGCAGTATTTT.

There are many counts of this clone. This chain uses TRBV5-1 with TRBJ2-5; 16 bases fit TRBD2. J lost 5 bases, V lost 7 bases, and 5 bases had no gene match. This CDR3 is 15 amino acids long. CDR1 is SGHRS and CDR2 is YFSETQ in the germline V gene. DNA of the CDR3: TGCGCCAGCGGGACTAGCGGGAGGGCATATGAGACCCAGTACTTC. Its translation is CASGTSGRAYETQYF.